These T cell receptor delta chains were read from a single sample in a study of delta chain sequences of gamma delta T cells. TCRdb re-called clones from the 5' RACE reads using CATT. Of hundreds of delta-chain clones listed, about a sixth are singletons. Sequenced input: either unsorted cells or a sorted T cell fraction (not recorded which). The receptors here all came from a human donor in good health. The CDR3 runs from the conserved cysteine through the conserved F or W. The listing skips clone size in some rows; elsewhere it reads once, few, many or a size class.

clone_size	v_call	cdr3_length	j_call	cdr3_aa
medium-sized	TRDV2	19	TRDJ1	CACDRLPIEGDTQTDKLIF
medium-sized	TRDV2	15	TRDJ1	CACDSIGGYTDKLIF
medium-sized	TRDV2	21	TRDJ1	CACDTVGSWGRTLGDNDKLIF
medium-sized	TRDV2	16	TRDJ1	CACDKLGDRHTDKLIF
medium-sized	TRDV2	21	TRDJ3	CACDTVPILGDKNWDTRQMFF
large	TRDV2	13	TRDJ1	CACDGLGEDKLIF
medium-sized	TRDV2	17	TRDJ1	CACDTLLGDDNTDKLIF
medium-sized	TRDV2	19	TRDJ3	CACDTAGGPGSWDTRQMFF
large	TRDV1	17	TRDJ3	CALAFLQFSWDTRQMFF
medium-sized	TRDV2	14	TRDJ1	CACDTVGTTDKLIF
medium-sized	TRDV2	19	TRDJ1	CACDTVGLGDTGGTDKLIF
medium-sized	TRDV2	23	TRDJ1	CACDTVMPGGYSPPLPYTDKLIF
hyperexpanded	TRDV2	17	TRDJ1	CACDVLGDTPYTDKLIF
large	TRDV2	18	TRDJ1	CACDTVPLGDTRTDKLIF
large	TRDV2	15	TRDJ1	CACDTLDSISDKLIF
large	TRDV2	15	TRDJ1	CACESLGGYSKGLIF
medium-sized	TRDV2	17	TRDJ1	CACDTVGGGAYTDKLIF
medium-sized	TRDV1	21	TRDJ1	CALGEPVKQPGARLYTDKLIF
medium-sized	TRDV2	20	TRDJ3	CACDVTGLGDLSWDTRQMFF
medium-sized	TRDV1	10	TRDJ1	CALGPNRAFF
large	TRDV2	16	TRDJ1	CACDTVAVPAGDKLIF
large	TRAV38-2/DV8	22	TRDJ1	CAYSLSRGRRTGGYADTDKLIF
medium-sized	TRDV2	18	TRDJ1	CACDTVLRVGDIQAKLIF
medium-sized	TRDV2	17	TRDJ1	CACDTVLKLAGPDKLIF
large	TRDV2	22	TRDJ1	CACDTVSAMGDSMGGDTDKLIF
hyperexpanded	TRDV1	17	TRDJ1	CALGENPSLPLTDKLIF
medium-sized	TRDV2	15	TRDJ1	CACDTVGGYPDKLIF
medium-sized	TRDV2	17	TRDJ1	CACDTVGGDRNTDKLIF
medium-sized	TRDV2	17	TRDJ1	CACDPVSGGTYTDKLIF
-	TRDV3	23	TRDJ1	CALTPAFLRRRTGGYAQKGKLIF
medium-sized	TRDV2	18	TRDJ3	CACDTLGESSWDTRQMFF
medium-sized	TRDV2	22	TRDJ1	CACDRLRELGDSPGVYTDKLIF
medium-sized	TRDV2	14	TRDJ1	CACEPLGDTDKLIF
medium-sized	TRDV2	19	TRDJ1	CACDTVGAGGYGGTDKLIF
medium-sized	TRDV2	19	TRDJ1	CACDTLLGRNERGTDKLIF
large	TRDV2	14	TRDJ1	CACDTLGENDKLIF
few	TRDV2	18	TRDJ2	CACDTVGLGETPTAQLFF